Below are 22 T cell receptor beta chains sequenced from a single sample in a study of shared clonotypes between healthy human individuals. The method was immunoSEQ multiplex PCR; TCRdb's version includes in-frame clones alone and lacks a portion of them. Among approximately 1.5 million clones, 95% to 99% were seen once, and the ten largest hold less than 0.55%. Sequencing was performed on naive CD4+ T cells sorted from blood. Sample subset: CD45RA+ positively selected. Receptors originate from a man aged 30-40 years in good health.

The chain joins TRBV27 to TRBJ2-1; TRBD2 agrees at 8 bases. Per the germline V gene, CDR1 is MNHEY and CDR2 is SMNVEV (reference sequence). V shed 5 bases, J shed 7 bases, and the junction held 13 bases outside the gene matches. The CDR3 contains 16 residues. CDR3 DNA: TGTGCCAGCAGTACCTCGGGACTAGGGGTGGGGAATGAGCAGTTCTTC. Protein sequence: CASSTSGLGVGNEQFF.

The J gene is TRBJ2-3, the V gene TRBV2, with D perhaps TRBD2 (5 bases). V was trimmed by 4 bases and J by 5 bases, leaving 10 bases between them. Germline V gene sequence: CDR1 SNHLY, CDR2 FYNNEI. CDR3 length: 13 residues. The CDR3 reads CASSGDAGDTQYF. The CDR3 DNA is TGTGCCAGCAGTGGTGATGCGGGAGATACGCAGTATTTT.

The chain is built from TRBV5-1 and TRBJ2-6; D gene uncertain. V lost 0 bases and J lost 0, with 7 bases in between. The CDR3 is made up of 16 amino acids. Germline-derived CDR1 and CDR2 are SGHRS and YFSETQ. As DNA, the CDR3 is TGCGCCAGCAGCTTGGAAGGTAACTCTGGGGCCAACGTCCTGACTTTC. As protein: CASSLEGNSGANVLTF.

The chain carries TRBV11-3 and TRBJ2-7; D ambiguous. V lost 5 bases and J 2 bases, leaving 10 bases between the germline ends. CDR3 size: 13 residues. Germline V gene lookup returns CDR1 SGHNT and CDR2 YENEEA. The DNA of the CDR3 is TGTGCCAGCAGCGCTGACGGTGCCTACGAGCAGTACTTC. Translated, it gives CASSADGAYEQYF.

This clone was seen just once. This same CDR3 is encoded by further DNA sequences in the sample. J is TRBJ2-5 and V is TRBV18; TRBD1 aligns across 7 bases. Germline loops: CDR1 KGHSH, CDR2 LQKENI. The V segment lost 6 bases and the J segment 2 bases; nucleotides outside the gene matches: 3. This CDR3 is 13 amino acids long. This CDR3 is CASSPDRQETQYF. The CDR3 nucleotides are TGTGCCAGCTCTCCGGACAGGCAAGAGACCCAGTACTTC.

V is TRBV19 and J is TRBJ1-5, with 12 bases fitting TRBD1. Germline V lookup: CDR1 LNHDA, CDR2 SQIVND (reference sequence). The CDR3 loop spans 17 amino acids. V shed 4 bases and J 2 bases; nucleotides not matched to a gene: 6. CDR3 bases: TGTGCCAGTAGTAGGGACAGGGGGCGCCCCGGCAATCAGCCCCAGCATTTT. As protein: CASSRDRGRPGNQPQHF.

Remarks on this clone: Other DNA variants within this sample encode the same CDR3. The gene calls are TRBV29-1 and TRBJ2-3; TRBD1 might be the D (5 bases). In germline, CDR1 is SQVTM, CDR2 ANQGSEA. V was clipped by 4 bases and J by 2 bases, with 10 bases between them. This CDR3 has 13 residues. CDR3 bases: TGCAGCGTTGGGGGCAGAGACACAGATACGCAGTATTTT. Its translation is CSVGGRDTDTQYF.

As concerns this clone: The same CDR3 is also encoded by other DNA sequences in this sample. The chain has TRBV28 and TRBJ2-6; perhaps TRBD1 as D (5 bases). The CDR3 is 15 amino acids. Germline CDR1 reads MDHEN; CDR2 reads SYDVKM. The V end lost 2 bases, the J end lost 2 bases, and 7 bases lay between the germline ends. CDR3 DNA sequence: TGTGCCAGCAGTTTACAGGGCCCTGGGGCCAACGTCCTGACTTTC. Amino acid sequence: CASSLQGPGANVLTF. Drawing the rest from reference TRBV28 and TRBJ2-6, the complete variable domain is DVKVTQSSRYLVKRTGEKVFLECVQDMDHENMFWYRQDPGLGLRLIYFSYDVKMKEKGDIPEGYSVSREKKERFSLILESASTNQTSMYLCASSLQGPGANVLTFGAGSRLTVL.

This rearrangement joins TRBV6-5 to TRBJ2-7, with TRBD1 matching 7 bases. V trimming: 6 bases; J trimming: 2 bases; junction bases outside the gene matches: 4. This CDR3 spans 13 amino acids. Per germline, CDR1 MNHEY and CDR2 SVGAGI. The CDR3 region has the DNA TGTGCCAGCAGCGATGACAGGGCCTACGAGCAGTACTTC. Amino acids: CASSDDRAYEQYF.

The chain recombines TRBV2 with TRBJ1-1; TRBD1 aligns across 8 bases. Germline V gene lookup returns CDR1 SNHLY and CDR2 FYNNEI. The V and J ends lost 2 bases and 5 bases, in that order; junction bases with no gene match: 16. The CDR3 length is 18 residues. The CDR3 reads CASSERSGKLDRETEAFF. The CDR3 DNA reads TGTGCCAGCAGTGAAAGGTCGGGGAAATTGGACAGGGAGACTGAAGCTTTCTTT.

With regard to this clone: An end of the junction does not agree with germline; a read error may underlie this. This chain links TRBV7-9 with TRBJ2-2; 8 bases are shared with TRBD2. Per the germline V gene, CDR1 is SEHNR and CDR2 is FQNEAQ (reference sequence). The CDR3 loop spans 15 amino acids. Here the CDR3 reads CASTLGSSGTGELFF. Written as DNA, the CDR3 is TGTGCCAGCACCTTAGGTTCTAGCGGGACCGGGGAGCTGTTTTTT. The full variable domain, with the rest looked up from reference TRBV7-9 and TRBJ2-2, is DTGVSQNPRHKITKRGQNVTFRCDPISEHNRLYWYRQTLGQGPEFLTYFQNEAQLEKSRLLSDRFSAERPKGSFSTLEIQRTEQGDSAMYLCASTLGSSGTGELFFGEGSRLTVL.

V and J are TRBV28 and TRBJ2-1; 7 bases agree with TRBD2. The CDR3 is 13 amino acids. The ends lost 6 bases at V and 5 bases at J; junction bases unmatched: 4. CDR1 MDHEN and CDR2 SYDVKM come from the germline V gene. The CDR3: CASRAGRHNEQFF. Here the CDR3 DNA reads TGTGCCAGCAGAGCGGGACGGCACAATGAGCAGTTCTTC.

The genes are TRBV20-1 and TRBJ2-1; weak D call: TRBD2 (6 bases). The germline V gene has CDR1 DFQATT and CDR2 SNEGSKA (reference sequence). V was pared by 5 bases and J by 11 bases, with 13 bases between. The CDR3 covers 11 residues. The CDR3 DNA reads TGCAGTGCTGGGAAGCGGGCCCAGCAGTTCTTC. Protein sequence: CSAGKRAQQFF.

The rearrangement joins TRBV2 to TRBJ2-7; 7 nucleotides agree with TRBD1. This CDR3 spans 14 amino acids. J was trimmed by 4 bases and V by 6 bases; bases with no gene match: 9. From germline, CDR1 is SNHLY and CDR2 FYNNEI. Written as DNA, the CDR3 is TGTGCCAGCAGGAAGGAGACAGGGCTGTACGAGCAGTACTTC. It translates to CASRKETGLYEQYF.

In nucleotides, the CDR3 is TGTGCCATCAGGCCCATGGGAGGGGCGGGGGAGACCCAGTACTTC. Translation gives CAIRPMGGAGETQYF. V usage is TRBV10-3 and J usage is TRBJ2-5; TRBD2 agrees at 7 bases. Germline-derived CDR1 and CDR2 are ENHRY and SYGVKD. The CDR3 is 15 residues long. V was clipped by 6 bases and J by 5 bases; unmatched bases: 12.

The chain joins TRBV6-6 to TRBJ2-1; D is unclear. Germline lookup yields CDR1 MNHNY and CDR2 SVGAGI (reference sequence). The CDR3 is 13 residues long. The V end lost 8 bases, the J end lost 4 bases, and 12 bases lay between the germline ends. The CDR3 here is CASSRKSYNEQFF. CDR3 sequence (DNA): TGTGCCAGCTCTAGGAAGTCTTACAATGAGCAGTTCTTC.

J is TRBJ2-5 and V is TRBV18; 11 nucleotides line up with TRBD2. The CDR3 has 15 amino acids. V lost 3 bases, J lost 3 bases, and 3 bases stayed unmatched. The germline CDR1 and CDR2 sequences are KGHSH and LQKENI. Here the CDR3 DNA reads TGTGCCAGCTCACCGCTAGCGGGAGGAGAAGAGACCCAGTACTTC. The encoded protein is CASSPLAGGEETQYF.

V and J are TRBV18 and TRBJ2-7; D is perhaps TRBD2 (5 bases). The CDR3 extends over 14 amino acids. Germline CDR1 and CDR2: KGHSH and LQKENI. V lost 4 bases to trimming and J lost 6 bases, with 16 bases between them. The CDR3 reads CASSQTPAEAEQYF. The CDR3, as DNA: TGTGCCAGCTCACAAACTCCGGCGGAGGCCGAGCAGTACTTC. Based on the CDR3 plus reference TRBV18 and TRBJ2-7, the full variable domain is NAGVMQNPRHLVRRRGQEARLRCSPMKGHSHVYWYRQLPEEGLKFMVYLQKENIIDESGMPKERFSAEFPKEGPSILRIQQVVRGDSAAYFCASSQTPAEAEQYFGPGTRLTVT.

The rearrangement uses TRBV11-2 and TRBJ2-3, with TRBD2 as a possible D gene (5 bases). Germline V gene sequence: CDR1 SGHAT, CDR2 FQNNGV. Trimming pared 0 bases from V and 4 bases from J, leaving 11 bases between. This CDR3 comprises 15 residues. Written as DNA, the CDR3 is TGTGCCAGCAGCTTAGAGGGAGTGGCCCCAGATACGCAGTATTTT. Translated: CASSLEGVAPDTQYF.

J is TRBJ2-3 and V is TRBV7-9; 10 bases are a match to TRBD2. CDR1 and CDR2 (germline): SEHNR, FQNEAQ (reference sequence). The CDR3 totals 15 residues. V was pared by 5 bases and J by 2 bases, with 4 bases of the junction left unmatched. The CDR3 here is CASSKTSGPTDTQYF. In DNA form, the CDR3 reads TGTGCCAGCAGCAAGACTAGCGGGCCCACAGATACGCAGTATTTT.

The chain combines TRBV18 with TRBJ2-1; TRBD2 is a possible D gene (5 bases). Germline CDR1 and CDR2: KGHSH and LQKENI. The CDR3 has 12 amino acids. V was clipped by 3 bases and J by 9 bases, with 9 bases between them. The DNA for the CDR3 is TGTGCCAGCTCACCGACGGGGTTTGAGCAGTTCTTC. Translated: CASSPTGFEQFF.

V usage is TRBV5-8 and J usage is TRBJ1-4, with 7 nucleotides matching TRBD1. V dropped 3 bases and J dropped 10; count of bases not matched to a gene: 12. Germline V CDR1 and CDR2: SGHTS, YDEGEE. The CDR3 totals 15 residues. This CDR3 is CASSSYRGDLGKLFF. The DNA for the CDR3 is TGTGCCAGCAGCTCGTACAGGGGAGATTTGGGAAAACTGTTTTTT.